This TCR beta chain was observed in a study of CD8 T cells in ankylosing spondylitis. Quantitative 5'-RACE with molecular barcodes generated TCR beta libraries. TCRdb processed the 5' RACE reads anew with MiXCR; each CDR3 protein has one entry. Of 670,000 or so distinct CDR3 sequences detected, about 20% appear once; the ten largest clones hold approximately 18%. This clonotype was counted between two and nine times. The antigen is undetermined. Trimming removed 1 base from V and 9 bases from J; junction bases left unmatched: 4. From germline, CDR1 is ENHRY and CDR2 SYGVKD. This CDR3 has 15 amino acids. Study conclusions and caveats: There was reportedly significant enrichment of clones that were disease-linked in matched ankylosing spondylitis synovial fluid. A subset of motif variants has previously been described in the synovial fluid and blood of reactive arthritis. Relatively scarce in peripheral blood, disease-linked clones were CD8+. A motif of roughly 8 highly homologous TCR beta variants was seen as apparently characteristic of ankylosing spondylitis blood.

The TCR comes from a male donor with ankylosing spondylitis. The specimen was blood, either unsorted or a sorted T cell fraction (not recorded which). The chain employs TRBV10-3 and TRBJ2-1; TRBD2 aligns across 12 bases. The CDR3: CAISELTSGSSEQFF. DNA for the CDR3: TGTGCCATCAGTGAGTTGACTAGCGGGAGTTCTGAGCAGTTCTTC.